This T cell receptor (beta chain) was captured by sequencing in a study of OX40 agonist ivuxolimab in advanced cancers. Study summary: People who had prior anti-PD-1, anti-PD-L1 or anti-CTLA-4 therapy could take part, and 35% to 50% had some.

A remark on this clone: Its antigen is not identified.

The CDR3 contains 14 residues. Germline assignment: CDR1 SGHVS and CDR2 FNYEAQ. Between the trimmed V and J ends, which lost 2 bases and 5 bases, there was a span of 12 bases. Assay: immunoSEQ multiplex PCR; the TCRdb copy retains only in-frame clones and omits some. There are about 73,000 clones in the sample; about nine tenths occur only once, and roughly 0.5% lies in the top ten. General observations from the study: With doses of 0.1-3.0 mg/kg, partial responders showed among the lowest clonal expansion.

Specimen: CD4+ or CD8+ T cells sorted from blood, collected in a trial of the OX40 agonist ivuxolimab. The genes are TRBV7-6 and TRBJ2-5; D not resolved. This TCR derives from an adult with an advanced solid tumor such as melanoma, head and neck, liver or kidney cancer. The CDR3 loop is CASSLRTGGETQYF. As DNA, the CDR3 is TGTGCCAGCAGCTTAAGGACCGGCGGTGAGACCCAGTACTTC.